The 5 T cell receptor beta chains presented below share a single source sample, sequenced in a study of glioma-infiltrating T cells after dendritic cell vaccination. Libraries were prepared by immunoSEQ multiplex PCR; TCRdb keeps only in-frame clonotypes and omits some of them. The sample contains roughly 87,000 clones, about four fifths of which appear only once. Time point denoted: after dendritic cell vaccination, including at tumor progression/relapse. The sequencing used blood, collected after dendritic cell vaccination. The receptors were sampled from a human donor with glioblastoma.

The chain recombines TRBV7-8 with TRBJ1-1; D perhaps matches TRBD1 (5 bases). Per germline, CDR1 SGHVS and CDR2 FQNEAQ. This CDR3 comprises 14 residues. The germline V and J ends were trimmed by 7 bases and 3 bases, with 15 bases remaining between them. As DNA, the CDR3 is TGTGCCAGCACCATTCAGGGAATCGACACTGAAGCTTTCTTT. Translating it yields CASTIQGIDTEAFF.

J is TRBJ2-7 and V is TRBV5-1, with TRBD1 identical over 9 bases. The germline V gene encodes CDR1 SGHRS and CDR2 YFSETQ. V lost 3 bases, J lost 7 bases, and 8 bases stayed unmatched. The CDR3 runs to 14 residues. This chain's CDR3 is CASSSGTGPGEQYF. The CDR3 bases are TGCGCCAGCAGCTCCGGGACAGGGCCTGGAGAGCAGTACTTC.

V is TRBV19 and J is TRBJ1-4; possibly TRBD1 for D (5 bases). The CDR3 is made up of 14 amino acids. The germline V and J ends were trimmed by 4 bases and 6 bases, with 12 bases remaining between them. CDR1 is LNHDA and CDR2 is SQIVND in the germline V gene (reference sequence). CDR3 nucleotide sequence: TGTGCCAGTAGTAGACAGCGGGACCATGAAAAACTGTTTTTT. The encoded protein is CASSRQRDHEKLFF. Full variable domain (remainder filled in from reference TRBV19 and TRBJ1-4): DGGITQSPKYLFRKEGQNVTLSCEQNLNHDAMYWYRQDPGQGLRLIYYSQIVNDFQKGDIAEGYSVSREKKESFPLTVTSAQKNPTAFYLCASSRQRDHEKLFFGSGTQLSVL.

The CDR3 DNA sequence: TGTGCCAGCAGCTTGGAAAATCGGGACTATGGCTACACCTTC. This encodes CASSLENRDYGYTF. The chain employs TRBV5-4 and TRBJ1-2; D is uncertain. CDR1 is SGHNT and CDR2 is YYREEE in the germline V gene (reference sequence). The CDR3 runs to 14 residues. V was cut by 0 bases and J by 3 bases, with 9 bases left in between.

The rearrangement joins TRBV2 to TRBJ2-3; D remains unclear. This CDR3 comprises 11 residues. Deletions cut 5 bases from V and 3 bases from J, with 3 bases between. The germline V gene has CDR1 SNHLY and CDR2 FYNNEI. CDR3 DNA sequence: TGTGCCAGCAGTCCTACAGATACGCAGTATTTT. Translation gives CASSPTDTQYF.